This entry concerns a single TCR beta chain. It is unclear where the CDR3 begins or ends on the DNA, so no DNA is shown, and the CDR3 is as TCRdb lists it. The sample comes from a study of blood T cell repertoires in COVID-19. The CDR3 spans 16 amino acids, including both terminal residues. Measured with immunoSEQ multiplex PCR; TCRdb has only the in-frame clones, and not every one. Of under 300,000 clones detected, approximately 80% appear once; the ten largest clones hold under 5.5%. The chain recombines TRBV21-1 with TRBJ1-1; the table gives TRBD1 as D, unverified against the DNA. TRBV21-1 is a pseudogene segment. Input material: peripheral blood. The receptor comes from a woman of 80 years or more with active or convalescent COVID-19. The CDR3 sequence is CASSKVVAGGNTEAFF.